Presented here are 8 T cell receptor beta chains from one specimen sequenced in a study of CD8 T cells in Susac syndrome. After extraction with the RNeasy kit, roughly 0.45 to 1 ug of the RNA was reverse transcribed using random hexamers. TCRdb analysed the immunoSEQ multiplex PCR reads with MiXCR anew, one entry per CDR3 protein. The sample records 150,000 to 200,000 distinct CDR3 sequences, over 85% being singletons. The sequenced material came from CD4+ T cells from PBMCs. Source of these receptors: a human donor in good health.

CDR3 residues: CASSVGPPHRGYEQYF. The CDR3 bases are TGTGCCAGCAGCGTAGGTCCCCCCCACAGGGGATACGAGCAGTACTTC. This chain connects TRBV9 to TRBJ2-7, with 7 bases identical to TRBD1. This CDR3 contains 16 residues. Trimming removed 0 bases from V and 4 bases from J; junction bases left unmatched: 10. Germline V CDR1 and CDR2: SGDLS, YYNGEE.

The chain has TRBV29-1 and TRBJ2-5; D unresolved. The V gene lost 5 bases and the J gene lost 2 bases, with 9 bases spanning the gap. This CDR3 is 12 amino acids long. Germline values: CDR1 SQVTM, CDR2 ANQGSEA. CDR3 protein: CSVREAQETQYF. CDR3 bases: TGCAGCGTTAGGGAAGCGCAAGAGACCCAGTACTTC.

The rearrangement joins TRBV27 to TRBJ2-5; D is perhaps TRBD2 (5 bases). CDR1 is MNHEY and CDR2 is SMNVEV in the germline V gene (reference sequence). V was shortened by 5 bases and J by 9 bases, with 25 bases between the two germline ends. The CDR3 runs 16 residues. The CDR3 region is CASSPGRNREWGAQYF. The CDR3 coding sequence is TGTGCCAGCAGTCCGGGTCGAAATCGGGAATGGGGTGCCCAGTACTTC.

This rearrangement joins TRBV29-1 to TRBJ1-1; D uncertain. This CDR3 is 13 amino acids long. Deletions cut 4 bases from V and 2 bases from J, with 11 bases between. CDR1 and CDR2 from the germline V gene are SQVTM and ANQGSEA. Here the CDR3 reads CSVGRRGNTEAFF. CDR3 in DNA: TGCAGCGTTGGAAGAAGAGGAAACACTGAAGCTTTCTTT.

V usage is TRBV15 and J usage is TRBJ2-6, with unresolved D. V gave up 4 bases and J gave up 0 bases, with 7 bases separating them. The CDR3 is made up of 15 amino acids. CDR1 is LNHNV and CDR2 is YYDKDF in the germline V gene (reference sequence). The CDR3 DNA reads TGTGCCACCAGCACCCAGACCTCTGGGGCCAACGTCCTGACTTTC. The encoded protein is CATSTQTSGANVLTF.

This chain uses TRBV4-2 with TRBJ2-5; D is possibly TRBD2 (6 bases). Trimming pared 3 bases from V and 2 bases from J, leaving 16 bases between. This CDR3 region has 16 residues. The germline gives CDR1 LGHNA, CDR2 YNFKEQ. This CDR3 reads CASSQRRGGAQETQYF. For the CDR3, the DNA is TGTGCCAGCAGCCAGCGCCGTGGCGGGGCACAAGAGACCCAGTACTTC.

The V and J genes are TRBV9 and TRBJ2-7; 9 positions match TRBD1. The CDR3 contains 16 residues. V was clipped by 3 bases and J by 0 bases; unmatched bases: 7. From germline, CDR1 is SGDLS and CDR2 YYNGEE. The CDR3 sequence: CASSAPGTGSSYEQYF. The CDR3 DNA is TGTGCCAGCAGCGCCCCCGGGACAGGGTCCTCCTACGAGCAGTACTTC.

The chain links TRBV29-1 to TRBJ2-4; possible D gene TRBD1, 6 bases. The CDR3 extends over 14 amino acids. Trimming took off 4 bases at V and 8 bases at J, with 18 bases between the two ends. The germline V gene has CDR1 SQVTM and CDR2 ANQGSEA. CDR3 protein: CSVAPGGGSYIQYF. The CDR3 region has the DNA TGCAGCGTTGCTCCCGGTGGGGGCTCGTACATTCAGTACTTC.